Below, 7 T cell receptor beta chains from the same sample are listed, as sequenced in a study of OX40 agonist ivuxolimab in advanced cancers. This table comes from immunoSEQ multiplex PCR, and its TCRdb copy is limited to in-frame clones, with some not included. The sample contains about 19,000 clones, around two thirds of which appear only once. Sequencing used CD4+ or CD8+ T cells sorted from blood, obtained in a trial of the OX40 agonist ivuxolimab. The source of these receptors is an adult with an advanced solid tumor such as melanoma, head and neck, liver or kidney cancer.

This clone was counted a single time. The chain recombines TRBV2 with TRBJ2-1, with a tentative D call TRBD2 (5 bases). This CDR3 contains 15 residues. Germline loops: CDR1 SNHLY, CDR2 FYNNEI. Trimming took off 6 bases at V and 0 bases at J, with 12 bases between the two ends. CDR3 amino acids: CASREDFSSYNEQFF. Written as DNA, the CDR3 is TGTGCCAGCAGGGAGGACTTTAGCTCCTACAATGAGCAGTTCTTC.

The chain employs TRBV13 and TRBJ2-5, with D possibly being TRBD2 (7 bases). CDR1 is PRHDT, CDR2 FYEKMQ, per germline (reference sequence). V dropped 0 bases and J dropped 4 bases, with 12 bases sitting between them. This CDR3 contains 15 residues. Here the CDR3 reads CASSLGWGGGETQYF. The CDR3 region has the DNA TGTGCCAGCAGCTTAGGCTGGGGAGGGGGAGAGACCCAGTACTTC.

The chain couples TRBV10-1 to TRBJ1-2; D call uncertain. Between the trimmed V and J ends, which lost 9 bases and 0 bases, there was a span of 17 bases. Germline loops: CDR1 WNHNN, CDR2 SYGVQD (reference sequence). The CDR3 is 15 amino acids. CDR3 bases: TGCGCCAGACCTCGGGGTTTGGTTACTAACTATGGCTACACCTTC. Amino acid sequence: CARPRGLVTNYGYTF.

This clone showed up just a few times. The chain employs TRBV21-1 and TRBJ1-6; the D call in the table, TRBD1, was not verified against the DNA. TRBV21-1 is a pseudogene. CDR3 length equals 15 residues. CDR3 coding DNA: TGTGCCAGCAGCACCGACCGACAGGGCAGTTCACCCCTCCACTTT. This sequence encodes CASSTDRQGSSPLHF.

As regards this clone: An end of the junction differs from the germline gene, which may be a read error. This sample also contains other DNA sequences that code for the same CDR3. The CDR3 sequence: CASSLATGIVHTEAFF. Here the CDR3 DNA reads TGTGCCAGCAGCTTAGCGACGGGCATTGTGCACACTGAAGCTTTTTTT. The V and J genes are TRBV7-2 and TRBJ1-1; D not resolved. Per germline, CDR1 SGHTA and CDR2 FQGNSA. This CDR3 region has 16 residues. Filled out from reference TRBV7-2 and TRBJ1-1, the complete variable domain reads GAGVSQSPSNKVTEKGKDVELRCDPISGHTALYWYRQSLGQGLEFLIYFQGNSAPDKSGLPSDRFSAERTGGSVSTLTIQRTQQEDSAVYLCASSLATGIVHTEAFFGQGTRLTVV.

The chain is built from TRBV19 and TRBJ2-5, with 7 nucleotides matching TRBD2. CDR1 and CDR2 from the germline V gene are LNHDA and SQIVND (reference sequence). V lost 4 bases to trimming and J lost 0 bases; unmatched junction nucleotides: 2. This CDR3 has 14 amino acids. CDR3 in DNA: TGTGCCAGTAGTACGGGACTAAACCAAGAGACCCAGTACTTC. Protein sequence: CASSTGLNQETQYF.

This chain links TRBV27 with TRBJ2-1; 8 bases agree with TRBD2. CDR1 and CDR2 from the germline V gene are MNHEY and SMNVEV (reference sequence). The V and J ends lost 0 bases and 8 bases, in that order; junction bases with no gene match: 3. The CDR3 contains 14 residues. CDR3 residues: CASSLSRGAHEQFF. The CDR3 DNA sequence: TGTGCCAGCAGTTTATCGCGGGGGGCCCATGAGCAGTTCTTC.